This T cell receptor beta chain was identified in a study of T-cell reconstitution after alpha-beta-depleted transplantation in children. Whole-study findings and limits: Some patients' high day-60 TCRbeta diversity was traced to surviving recipient T cells and thymic progenitors. Several hundred expanded graft clones reportedly gave rise to the alpha-beta T cells present about two months after transplant. Among T cells one year after transplant, newly produced cells accounted for most counts and diversity.

This CDR3 is built from 14 residues. V lost 1 base, J lost 7 bases, and 0 bases stayed unmatched. Looked up from germline, CDR1 is LGHNA and CDR2 is YSLEER. This clonotype was found many times. The antigen remains unidentified. Construction of the TCRbeta library involved unique molecular identifiers. One entry per CDR3 protein results from TCRdb running MiXCR on the PCR reads. The table includes nearly 200,000 distinct CDR3 sequences, approximately 6% detected once. This sequence joins TRBV4-3 and TRBJ1-6, with 8 bases that match TRBD1. The sequences come from PBMCs, collected before TCRalphabeta/CD19-depleted stem cell transplant. The sequence was collected from a girl under three years old with combined immunodeficiency, due to receive a stem cell transplant. The CDR3: CASSQGTGNSPLHF. In nucleotides, the CDR3 is TGCGCCAGCAGCCAAGGGACAGGGAATTCACCCCTCCACTTT.